This T cell receptor (beta chain) derives from a study of cytomegalovirus exposure and HLA in healthy donors. V trimming: 6 bases; J trimming: 4 bases; junction bases outside the gene matches: 5. Germline-derived CDR1 and CDR2 are MNHEY and SVGAGI. The CDR3 runs 13 residues. PCR primers comprised 60 Vbeta and 13 Jbeta primers. Authors' analysis steps: Some 11 million of the about 80 million unique TCR beta chains counted in a later analysis were shared. Method: immunoSEQ multiplex PCR; TCRdb's copy keeps in-frame clones and lacks some. The V and J calls and clone size were taken over from that table, and D and trimming were inferred from the DNA. The sample contains around 170,000 clones, approximately 80% of which appear only once.

The chain is built from TRBV6-5 and TRBJ1-2; TRBD1 aligns across 7 bases. Sample: PBMCs. The receptor comes from a male donor in good health and CMV-seronegative. Here the CDR3 DNA reads TGTGCCAGCAGCTCCGGGACAGTCTATGGCTACACCTTC. Translated, it gives CASSSGTVYGYTF.